Presented here are 14 T cell receptor beta chains from one specimen sequenced in a study of radiation and T cells in renal cell carcinoma. Time point denoted: baseline pretreatment blood. Treatment given: 15 Gy SBRT to primary tumor, nephrectomy 4 weeks later. The data were produced by immunoSEQ multiplex PCR, yet TCRdb's version contains in-frame clones alone and is incomplete. This repertoire shows 150,000 or so clones, 70% to 90% found once; its top ten account for 12%. The sequencing here drew on blood, taken from a patient whose treatment included radiotherapy and nephrectomy. The receptors here all came from a woman aged 50 to 65 with renal cell carcinoma.

V usage is TRBV19 and J usage is TRBJ1-1, with unresolved D. The CDR3 runs to 14 residues. Germline V gives CDR1 LNHDA, CDR2 SQIVND (reference sequence). V lost 4 bases and J 3 bases, leaving 12 bases between the germline ends. The CDR3 here is CASSTVGPDTEAFF. The DNA for the CDR3 is TGTGCCAGTAGTACAGTTGGACCAGACACTGAAGCTTTCTTT.

V usage is TRBV7-9 and J usage is TRBJ1-3, with D tentatively TRBD1 (5 bases). The germline V gene encodes CDR1 SEHNR and CDR2 FQNEAQ (reference sequence). This CDR3 has 16 residues. Trimming removed 1 base at V and 0 bases at J, with 10 bases between. The CDR3 loop reads CASSLDRTSSGNTIYF. The CDR3 nucleotides read TGTGCCAGCAGCTTAGACAGGACGAGCTCTGGAAACACCATATATTTT.

The V and J genes are TRBV6-6 and TRBJ1-2; possibly TRBD1 for D (6 bases). V dropped 2 bases and J dropped 4 bases, with 17 bases sitting between them. The CDR3 spans 16 residues. CDR1 is MNHNY, CDR2 SVGAGI, per germline (reference sequence). In DNA form, the CDR3 reads TGTGCCAGCAGTTACCCCACTACAGGGCCAGGCTATGGCTACACCTTC. Its translation is CASSYPTTGPGYGYTF.

The rearrangement joins TRBV7-2 to TRBJ2-3, with 9 nucleotides matching TRBD1. The CDR3 extends over 16 amino acids. Trimming took 1 base from V and 2 from J; bases not matched to a gene: 4. Germline assignment: CDR1 SGHTA and CDR2 FQGNSA. The CDR3 nucleotides read TGTGCCAGCAGCTTAGGAGGGACAGGGTTCACAGATACGCAGTATTTT. Translated: CASSLGGTGFTDTQYF.

The rearrangement uses TRBV19 and TRBJ1-5; D may be TRBD1 (6 bases). Germline lookup yields CDR1 LNHDA and CDR2 SQIVND (reference sequence). The CDR3 runs to 15 residues. The germline V and J ends were trimmed by 3 bases and 4 bases, with 13 bases remaining between them. The CDR3 sequence: CASSIKGHLNQPQHF. CDR3 DNA: TGTGCCAGTAGTATTAAGGGACACCTAAATCAGCCCCAGCATTTT.

The chain carries TRBV14 and TRBJ2-4; no clear D. Trimming left V 1 base short and J 1 base short, with 11 bases between. Germline values: CDR1 SGHDN, CDR2 FVKESK. CDR3 length: 16 residues. CDR3 coding DNA: TGTGCCAGCAGCCAAGGGGTAGGGAAGGCCAAAAACATTCAGTACTTC. This sequence encodes CASSQGVGKAKNIQYF.

The J gene is TRBJ1-2, the V gene TRBV7-2; the match to TRBD1 covers 7 bases. This CDR3 region has 13 residues. Germline CDR1 and CDR2: SGHTA and FQGNSA. Trimming at V came to 5 bases and at J to 5 bases, leaving 5 bases not matched to a gene. CDR3 amino acids: CASSLLTGYGYTF. CDR3 DNA sequence: TGTGCCAGCAGCCTCCTGACAGGGTATGGCTACACCTTC.

This chain connects TRBV9 to TRBJ2-3; TRBD2 matches at 8 bases. Trimming at V came to 0 bases and at J to 5 bases, leaving 17 bases not matched to a gene. Germline CDR1 SGDLS, CDR2 YYNGEE. The CDR3 contains 19 residues. CDR3 residues: CASSVGIAVAGGRGDTQYF. The CDR3, as DNA: TGTGCCAGCAGCGTAGGTATAGCGGTCGCGGGGGGCCGGGGAGATACGCAGTATTTT.

Concerning this clone: This sample also contains other DNA sequences that code for the same CDR3. The V and J genes are TRBV5-1 and TRBJ1-1, with 7 bases identical to TRBD1. Germline V gene sequence: CDR1 SGHRS, CDR2 YFSETQ. Unmatched junction bases numbered 5, after V lost 4 bases and J lost 2 bases. The CDR3 consists of 14 residues. CDR3 region: CASSPQGSNTEAFF. The CDR3 nucleotides read TGCGCCAGCAGCCCACAGGGGTCCAACACTGAAGCTTTCTTT.

The rearrangement uses TRBV5-1 and TRBJ2-1; D possibly corresponds to TRBD1 (7 bases). CDR3 length: 16 amino acids. CDR1 and CDR2 (germline): SGHRS, YFSETQ. V was shortened by 3 bases and J by 0 bases, with 13 bases between the two germline ends. The CDR3 sequence is CASSSSRGDSYNEQFF. The CDR3 DNA reads as TGCGCCAGCAGCTCCTCCAGGGGGGACTCCTACAATGAGCAGTTCTTC.

This chain uses TRBV5-6 with TRBJ2-3; TRBD2 might be the D (6 bases). Germline CDR1 is SGHDT and CDR2 is YYEEEE. This CDR3 comprises 12 residues. V was trimmed by 4 bases and J by 9 bases, leaving 12 bases between them. The CDR3 reads CASSPKAGTQYF. In DNA form, the CDR3 reads TGTGCCAGCAGCCCCAAGGCGGGGACGCAGTATTTT. Full variable domain (missing parts from reference TRBV5-6 and TRBJ2-3): DAGVTQSPTHLIKTRGQQVTLRCSPKSGHDTVSWYQQALGQGPQFIFQYYEEEERQRGNFPDRFSGHQFPNYSSELNVNALLLGDSALYLCASSPKAGTQYFGPGTRLTVL.

This rearrangement joins TRBV18 to TRBJ2-1; possible D gene TRBD1, 6 bases. In germline, CDR1 is KGHSH, CDR2 LQKENI. There are 12 residues in the CDR3. Between the trimmed V and J ends, which lost 5 bases and 8 bases, there was a span of 10 bases. This chain's CDR3 is CASSVTGYEQFF. In nucleotides, the CDR3 is TGTGCCAGCTCAGTCACAGGGTATGAGCAGTTCTTC.

CDR3 DNA: TGCAGCGTTGCGGGGGCTGAAGTTGCAACTAATGAAAAACTGTTTTTT. Its translation: CSVAGAEVATNEKLFF. J is TRBJ1-4 and V is TRBV29-1; maybe TRBD1 (6 bases). CDR3 size: 16 residues. Germline CDR1 SQVTM, CDR2 ANQGSEA. Deletions cut 4 bases from V and 0 bases from J, with 15 bases between.

The chain has TRBV7-2 and TRBJ2-1, with TRBD2 matching over 11 bases. Germline V gives CDR1 SGHTA, CDR2 FQGNSA. This CDR3 has 16 residues. Germline trimming cut 3 bases from V and 5 bases from J; bases unmatched to any gene: 6. CDR3 DNA: TGTGCCAGCAGCTTCACTCGACTAGCGGGGAACAATGAGCAGTTCTTC. Its protein product is CASSFTRLAGNNEQFF.